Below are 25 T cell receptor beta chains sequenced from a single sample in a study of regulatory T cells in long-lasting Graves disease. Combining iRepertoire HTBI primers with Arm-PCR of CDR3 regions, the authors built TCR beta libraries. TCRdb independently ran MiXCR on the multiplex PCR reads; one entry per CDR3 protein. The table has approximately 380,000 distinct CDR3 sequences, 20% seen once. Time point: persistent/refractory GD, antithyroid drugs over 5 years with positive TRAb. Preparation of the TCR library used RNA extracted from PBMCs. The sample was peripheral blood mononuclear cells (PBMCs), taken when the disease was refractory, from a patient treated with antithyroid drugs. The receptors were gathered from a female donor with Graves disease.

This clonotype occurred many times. This CDR3 is CASSEGTGNTGELFF. For the CDR3, the DNA is TGTGCCAGCAGTGAGGGGACAGGGAACACCGGGGAGCTGTTTTTT. The chain uses TRBV2 and TRBJ2-2; 8 bases align to TRBD1. Germline V lookup: CDR1 SNHLY, CDR2 FYNNEI. Losses at the gene ends were 3 bases for V and 1 base for J; bases not matched to a gene: 1. The CDR3 sequence is 15 residues long.

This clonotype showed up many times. CDR3 loop: CASSLRTGGAEAFF. CDR3 sequence (DNA): TGTGCCAGCAGCTTACGGACAGGGGGGGCTGAAGCTTTCTTT. The chain combines TRBV7-2 with TRBJ1-1, with 10 bases matching TRBD1. Unmatched junction bases numbered 3, after V lost 2 bases and J lost 6 bases. CDR1 is SGHTA, CDR2 FQGNSA, per germline. The CDR3 has 14 amino acids.

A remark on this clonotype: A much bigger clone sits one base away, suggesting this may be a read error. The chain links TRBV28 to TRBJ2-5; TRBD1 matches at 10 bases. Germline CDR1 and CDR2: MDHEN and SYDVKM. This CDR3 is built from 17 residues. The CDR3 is CASSTPGQGMWQGTQYF. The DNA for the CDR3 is TGTGCCAGCAGTACCCCGGGACAGGGGATGTGGCAAGGGACCCAGTACTTC.

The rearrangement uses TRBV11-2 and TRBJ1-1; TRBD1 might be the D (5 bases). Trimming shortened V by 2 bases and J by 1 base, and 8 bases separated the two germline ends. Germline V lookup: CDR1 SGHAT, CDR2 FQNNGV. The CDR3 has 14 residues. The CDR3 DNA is TGTGCCAGCAGCTTAAGACAGAAGAACACTGAAGCTTTCTTT. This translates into CASSLRQKNTEAFF.

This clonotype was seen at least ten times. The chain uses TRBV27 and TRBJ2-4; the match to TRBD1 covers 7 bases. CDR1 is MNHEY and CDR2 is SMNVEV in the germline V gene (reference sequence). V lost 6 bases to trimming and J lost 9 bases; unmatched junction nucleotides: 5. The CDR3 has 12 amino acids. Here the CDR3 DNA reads TGTGCCAGCAGCCAGGGGGTGGGCATTCAGTACTTC. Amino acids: CASSQGVGIQYF.

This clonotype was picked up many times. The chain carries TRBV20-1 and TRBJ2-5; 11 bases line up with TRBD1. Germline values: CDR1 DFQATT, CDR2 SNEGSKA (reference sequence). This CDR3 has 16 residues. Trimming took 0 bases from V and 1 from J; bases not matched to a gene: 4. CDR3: CSARDPGQGVQETQYF. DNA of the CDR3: TGCAGTGCTAGAGATCCGGGACAGGGGGTCCAAGAGACCCAGTACTTC.

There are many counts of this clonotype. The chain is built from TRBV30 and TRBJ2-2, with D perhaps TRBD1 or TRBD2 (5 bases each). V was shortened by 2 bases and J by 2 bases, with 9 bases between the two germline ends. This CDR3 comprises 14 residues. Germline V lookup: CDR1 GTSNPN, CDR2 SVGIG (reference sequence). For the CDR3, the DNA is TGTGCCTGGAGTACGGGACCAAACACCGGGGAGCTGTTTTTT. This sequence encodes CAWSTGPNTGELFF. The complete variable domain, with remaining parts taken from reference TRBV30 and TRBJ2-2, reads SQTIHQWPATLVQPVGSPLSLECTVEGTSNPNLYWYRQAAGRGLQLLFYSVGIGQISSEVPQNLSASRPQDRQFILSSKKLLLSDSGFYLCAWSTGPNTGELFFGEGSRLTVL.

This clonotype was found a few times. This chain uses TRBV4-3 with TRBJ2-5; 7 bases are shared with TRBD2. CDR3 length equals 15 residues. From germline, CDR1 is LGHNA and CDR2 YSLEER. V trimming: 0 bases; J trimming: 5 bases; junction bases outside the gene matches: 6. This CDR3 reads CASSQDREAGETQYF. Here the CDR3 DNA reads TGCGCCAGCAGCCAAGATCGGGAGGCGGGGGAGACCCAGTACTTC.

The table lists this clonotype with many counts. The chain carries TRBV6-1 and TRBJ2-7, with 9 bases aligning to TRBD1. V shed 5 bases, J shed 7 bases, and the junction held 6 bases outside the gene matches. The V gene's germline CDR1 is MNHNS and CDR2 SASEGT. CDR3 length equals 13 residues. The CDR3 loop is CASSPQGAREQYF. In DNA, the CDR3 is TGTGCCAGCAGTCCACAGGGGGCCAGAGAGCAGTACTTC.

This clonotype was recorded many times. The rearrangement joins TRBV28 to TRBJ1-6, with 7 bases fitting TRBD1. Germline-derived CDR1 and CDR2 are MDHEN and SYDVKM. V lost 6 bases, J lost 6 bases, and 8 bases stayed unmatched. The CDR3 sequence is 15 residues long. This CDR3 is CASSNRQGINSPLHF. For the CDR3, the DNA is TGTGCCAGCAGCAATAGACAGGGCATTAATTCACCCCTCCACTTT.

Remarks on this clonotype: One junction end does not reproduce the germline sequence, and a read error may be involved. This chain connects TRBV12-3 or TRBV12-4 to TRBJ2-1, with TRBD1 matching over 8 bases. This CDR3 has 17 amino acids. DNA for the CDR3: TGTGCCAGCAGAGGACAGGGTACCCATAACTCCTATAATGAGCAGTTCTTC. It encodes CASRGQGTHNSYNEQFF.

In DNA, the CDR3 is TGCAGTGCCCCCCCAGTGAGGACTAGCGGGAGTAAAGGCGCCTACAATGAGCAGTTCTTC. Translation: CSAPPVRTSGSKGAYNEQFF. The chain couples TRBV20-1 to TRBJ2-1; 13 positions match TRBD2. Germline V lookup: CDR1 DFQATT, CDR2 SNEGSKA (reference sequence). This CDR3 region has 20 residues. With V trimmed by 6 bases and J by 2 bases, 19 bases remained unmatched.

CDR3 residues: CASSFGGVNEQFF. DNA of the CDR3: TGTGCCAGCAGTTTTGGGGGCGTGAATGAGCAGTTCTTC. The chain employs TRBV28 and TRBJ2-1, with TRBD1 as a possible D gene (6 bases). Deletions cut 3 bases from V and 7 bases from J, with 10 bases between. There are 13 residues in the CDR3. Germline CDR1 reads MDHEN; CDR2 reads SYDVKM.

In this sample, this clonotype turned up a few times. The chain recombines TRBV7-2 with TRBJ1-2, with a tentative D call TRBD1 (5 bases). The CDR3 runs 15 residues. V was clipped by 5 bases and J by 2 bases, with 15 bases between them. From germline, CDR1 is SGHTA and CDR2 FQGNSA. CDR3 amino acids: CASSPFVGGNYGYTF. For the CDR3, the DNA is TGTGCCAGCAGCCCCTTTGTGGGGGGAAACTATGGCTACACCTTC.

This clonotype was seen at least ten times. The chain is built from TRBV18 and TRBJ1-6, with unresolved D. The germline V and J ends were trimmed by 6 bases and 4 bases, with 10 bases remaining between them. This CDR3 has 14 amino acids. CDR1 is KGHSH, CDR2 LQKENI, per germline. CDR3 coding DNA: TGTGCCAGCTCTGTACGGGAGTATAATTCACCCCTCCACTTT. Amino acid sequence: CASSVREYNSPLHF.

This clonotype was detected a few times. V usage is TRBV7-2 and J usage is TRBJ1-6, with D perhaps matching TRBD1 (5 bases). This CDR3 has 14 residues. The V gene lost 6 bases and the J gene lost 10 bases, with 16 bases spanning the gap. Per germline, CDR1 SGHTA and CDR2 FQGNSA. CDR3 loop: CASSLVGGRSPLHF. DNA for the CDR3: TGTGCCAGCAGTTTGGTTGGGGGTCGGTCACCCCTCCACTTT.

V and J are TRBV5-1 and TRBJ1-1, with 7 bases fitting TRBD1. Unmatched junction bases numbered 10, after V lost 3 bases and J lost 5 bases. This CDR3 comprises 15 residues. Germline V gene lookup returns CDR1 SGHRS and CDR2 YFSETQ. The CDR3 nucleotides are TGCGCCAGCAGCTCAGACAGGGCCGGCCGAACTGAAGCTTTCTTT. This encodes CASSSDRAGRTEAFF.

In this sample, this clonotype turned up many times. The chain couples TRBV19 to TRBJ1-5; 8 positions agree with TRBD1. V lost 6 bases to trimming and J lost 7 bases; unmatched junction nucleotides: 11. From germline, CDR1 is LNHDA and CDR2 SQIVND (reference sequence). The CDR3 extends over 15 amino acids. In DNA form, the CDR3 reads TGTGCCAGTAGCCTAACCGGGACAGGTTCCCAGCCCCAGCATTTT. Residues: CASSLTGTGSQPQHF.

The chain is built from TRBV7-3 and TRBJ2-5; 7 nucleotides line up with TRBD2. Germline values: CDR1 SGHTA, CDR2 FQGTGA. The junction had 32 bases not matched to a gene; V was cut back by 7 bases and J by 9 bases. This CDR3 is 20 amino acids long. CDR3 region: CASTPAKFPFGPSGPQAQYF. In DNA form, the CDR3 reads TGTGCCAGCACCCCCGCAAAATTTCCGTTCGGGCCTAGCGGACCCCAGGCCCAGTACTTC.

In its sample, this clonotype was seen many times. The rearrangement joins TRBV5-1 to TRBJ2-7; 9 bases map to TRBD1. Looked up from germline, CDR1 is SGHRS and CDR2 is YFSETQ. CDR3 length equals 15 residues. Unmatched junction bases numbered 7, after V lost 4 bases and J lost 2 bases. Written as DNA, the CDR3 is TGCGCCAGCAGCCAACAATGGACAGGGGCCTACGAGCAGTACTTC. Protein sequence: CASSQQWTGAYEQYF.

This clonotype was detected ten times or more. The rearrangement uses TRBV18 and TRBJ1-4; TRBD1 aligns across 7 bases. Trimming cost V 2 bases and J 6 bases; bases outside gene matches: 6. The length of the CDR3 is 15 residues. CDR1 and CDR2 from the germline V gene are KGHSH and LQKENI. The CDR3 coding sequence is TGTGCCAGCTCACCAATAGGAGGGGGCGATGAAAAACTGTTTTTT. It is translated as CASSPIGGGDEKLFF.

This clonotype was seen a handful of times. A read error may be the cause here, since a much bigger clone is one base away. The CDR3 is CASSDGNQPQHF. The CDR3 DNA follows: TGTGCCAGCAGTGACGGCAATCAGCCCCAGCATTTT. The rearrangement links TRBV25-1 to TRBJ1-5, with D unresolved. Germline V gene data show CDR1 as MGHDK and CDR2 as SYGVNS. The CDR3 consists of 12 residues. Between the trimmed V and J ends, which lost 3 bases and 2 bases, there was a span of 2 bases. Supplemented by reference TRBV25-1 and TRBJ1-5, the full variable domain reads EADIYQTPRYLVIGTGKKITLECSQTMGHDKMYWYQQDPGMELHLIHYSYGVNSTEKGDLSSESTVSRIRTEHFPLTLESARPSHTSQYLCASSDGNQPQHFGDGTRLSIL.

The CDR3 here is CASSSWTGGRTEAFF. CDR3 DNA sequence: TGTGCCAGCAGTTCTTGGACAGGGGGACGTACTGAAGCTTTCTTT. V is TRBV6-4 and J is TRBJ1-1; 10 bases match TRBD1. Trimming took 5 bases from V and 5 from J; bases not matched to a gene: 8. This CDR3 is 15 amino acids long. In germline, CDR1 is MRHNA, CDR2 SNTAGT.

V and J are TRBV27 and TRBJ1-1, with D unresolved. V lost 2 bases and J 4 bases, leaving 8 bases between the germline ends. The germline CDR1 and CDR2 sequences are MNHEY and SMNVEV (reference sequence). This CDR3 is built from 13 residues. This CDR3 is CASSLTVSTEAFF. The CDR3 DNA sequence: TGTGCCAGCAGTTTAACAGTGAGCACTGAAGCTTTCTTT.

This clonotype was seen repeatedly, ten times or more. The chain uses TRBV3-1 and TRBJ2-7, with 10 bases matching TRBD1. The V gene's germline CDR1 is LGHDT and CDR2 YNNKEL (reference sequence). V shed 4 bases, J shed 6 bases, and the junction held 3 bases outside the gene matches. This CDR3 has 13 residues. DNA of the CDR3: TGTGCCAGCAGCCCGGGACAGGGGATCGAGCAGTACTTC. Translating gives CASSPGQGIEQYF.